The 5 T cell receptor beta chains below come from one sample, sequenced in a study of cytomegalovirus exposure and HLA in healthy donors. Generated by immunoSEQ multiplex PCR, the TCRdb table keeps only in-frame clones and is missing some. The profile shows 200,000 to 300,000 clones, about 90% of them singletons. Sequencing was carried out using PBMCs. The source of these receptors is a woman in her twenties or thirties in good health and CMV-seronegative.

Notes on this clone: At the DNA level, this CDR3 is encoded by other sequences in the same sample as well. The chain has TRBV7-2 and TRBJ2-7; D unresolved. This CDR3 has 12 residues. Germline-derived CDR1 and CDR2 are SGHTA and FQGNSA. V lost 1 base to trimming and J lost 4 bases, with 5 bases between them. CDR3 in DNA: TGTGCCAGCAGCTTAGATCTGTACGAGCAGTACTTC. Translation: CASSLDLYEQYF.

In nucleotides, the CDR3 is TGTGCCACCAGCATCACGGACGTATTCGACCTCTCTGGGGCCAACGTCCTGACTTTC. Translated, it gives CATSITDVFDLSGANVLTF. The chain links TRBV15 to TRBJ2-6, with D unresolved. V lost 4 bases and J 0 bases, leaving 19 bases between the germline ends. The germline V gene has CDR1 LNHNV and CDR2 YYDKDF (reference sequence). This CDR3 contains 19 residues.

This chain links TRBV27 with TRBJ2-7, with TRBD2 identical over 9 bases. V was clipped by 0 bases and J by 2 bases; unmatched bases: 5. The CDR3 is made up of 16 amino acids. Germline-derived CDR1 and CDR2 are MNHEY and SMNVEV (reference sequence). The CDR3 DNA is TGTGCCAGCAGTTTATCGTGGCTAGCGGGACCCTACGAGCAGTACTTC. This sequence encodes CASSLSWLAGPYEQYF.

This chain connects TRBV7-2 to TRBJ2-3, with 8 bases aligning to TRBD2. The CDR3 runs to 14 residues. Trimming cost V 7 bases and J 14 bases; bases outside gene matches: 17. CDR1 and CDR2 from the germline V gene are SGHTA and FQGNSA. The CDR3 here is CASIRSLAGRSWYF. The DNA for the CDR3 is TGTGCCAGCATCAGGAGTCTAGCGGGCCGGTCATGGTATTTT.

This clone has just a few counts. CDR3 protein: CASSPYQGEQYF. As DNA, the CDR3 is TGTGCCAGCAGCCCTTACCAGGGTGAGCAGTACTTC. The V call is TRBV7-2, the J call TRBJ2-7; a possible D gene is TRBD1 (5 bases). V lost 5 bases and J lost 7, with 12 bases in between. This CDR3 spans 12 amino acids. The germline V gene encodes CDR1 SGHTA and CDR2 FQGNSA.